A single sample is the source of the 15 T cell receptor beta chains below, sequenced in a study of T cell responses to AZD1222 COVID-19 vaccine. Assay: immunoSEQ multiplex PCR; the TCRdb copy retains only in-frame clones and omits some. The sample includes around 120,000 clones, under 90% of them seen just once. Sequences were derived from peripheral blood, sampled on day 0 of AZD1222 vaccination. Receptors originate from an adult in good health.

The chain uses TRBV4-2 and TRBJ2-1; 9 positions agree with TRBD2. Germline lookup yields CDR1 LGHNA and CDR2 YNFKEQ. The CDR3 is made up of 14 amino acids. V lost 4 bases, J lost 6 bases, and 4 bases stayed unmatched. The CDR3 DNA follows: TGTGCCAGCAGCCGCGGGGGGGCCGTCAATGAGCAGTTCTTC. Its protein is CASSRGGAVNEQFF.

The rearrangement uses TRBV19 and TRBJ2-5; the D is unclear. There are 14 residues in the CDR3. Trimming pared 7 bases from V and 1 base from J, leaving 13 bases between. Per the germline V gene, CDR1 is LNHDA and CDR2 is SQIVND (reference sequence). CDR3 protein: CASTQGLLQETQYF. The CDR3 DNA follows: TGTGCCAGTACTCAAGGGCTACTCCAAGAGACCCAGTACTTC.

The chain uses TRBV28 and TRBJ2-7; the D gene is possibly TRBD1 (5 bases). The V gene's germline CDR1 is MDHEN and CDR2 SYDVKM. The CDR3 length is 18 residues. V lost 6 bases to trimming and J lost 0 bases, with 24 bases between them. Written as DNA, the CDR3 is TGTGCCAGCAGGTACCCTACCTCCCTTGGGGCTTACTCCTACGAGCAGTACTTC. It yields the protein CASRYPTSLGAYSYEQYF. Together with reference TRBV28 and TRBJ2-7, the CDR3 gives the full variable domain: DVKVTQSSRYLVKRTGEKVFLECVQDMDHENMFWYRQDPGLGLRLIYFSYDVKMKEKGDIPEGYSVSREKKERFSLILESASTNQTSMYLCASRYPTSLGAYSYEQYFGPGTRLTVT.

The V call is TRBV5-1, the J call TRBJ2-7; no firm D call. The germline V gene encodes CDR1 SGHRS and CDR2 YFSETQ. V dropped 0 bases and J dropped 7 bases, with 8 bases sitting between them. CDR3 length: 12 amino acids. The CDR3: CASSLDGREQYF. CDR3 bases: TGCGCCAGCAGCTTGGACGGGCGGGAGCAGTACTTC. The full variable domain, rest sourced from reference TRBV5-1 and TRBJ2-7, is KAGVTQTPRYLIKTRGQQVTLSCSPISGHRSVSWYQQTPGQGLQFLFEYFSETQRNKGNFPGRFSGRQFSNSRSEMNVSTLELGDSALYLCASSLDGREQYFGPGTRLTVT.

The chain is built from TRBV27 and TRBJ2-1, with no clear D. Trimming left V 7 bases short and J 7 bases short, with 17 bases between. CDR1 and CDR2 (germline): MNHEY, SMNVEV (reference sequence). This CDR3 spans 14 amino acids. The CDR3 protein is CASTLIGPDNEQFF. CDR3 in DNA: TGTGCCAGCACCCTCATCGGCCCCGATAATGAGCAGTTCTTC.

The chain couples TRBV27 to TRBJ2-5, with 7 nucleotides matching TRBD1. The germline V gene has CDR1 MNHEY and CDR2 SMNVEV (reference sequence). The CDR3 consists of 16 residues. With V trimmed by 2 bases and J by 0 bases, 6 bases remained unmatched. The CDR3 nucleotides are TGTGCCAGCAGTTTAGGGTTACAGGGGAACCAAGAGACCCAGTACTTC. Residues: CASSLGLQGNQETQYF.

J is TRBJ1-2 and V is TRBV7-8; D unresolved. Trimming removed 1 base from V and 7 bases from J, with 16 bases in between. There are 15 residues in the CDR3. Looked up from germline, CDR1 is SGHVS and CDR2 is FQNEAQ. CDR3 DNA sequence: TGTGCCAGCAGCTTAGAGGCTACCGTCCTCCGTGGCTACACCTTC. The encoded protein is CASSLEATVLRGYTF.

The rearrangement joins TRBV5-6 to TRBJ2-7; TRBD2 might be the D (6 bases). The V and J ends lost 0 bases and 4 bases respectively, with 11 bases between them. CDR1 is SGHDT, CDR2 YYEEEE, per germline. The length of the CDR3 is 14 residues. CDR3 bases: TGTGCCAGCAGCTTGGACGGGAGTTCTTACGAGCAGTACTTC. Translation: CASSLDGSSYEQYF.

The chain has TRBV7-9 and TRBJ2-1; 11 nucleotides agree with TRBD1. Germline V gene data show CDR1 as SEHNR and CDR2 as FQNEAQ (reference sequence). Trimming cost V 10 bases and J 7 bases; bases outside gene matches: 3. The CDR3 loop spans 12 amino acids. CDR3 sequence reads: CATDRGRNEQFF. The CDR3 DNA follows: TGTGCCACGGACAGGGGGCGAAATGAGCAGTTCTTC.

This clone was picked up one time. The V gene is TRBV29-1, the J gene TRBJ2-7, with TRBD2 identical over 8 bases. The CDR3 runs to 15 residues. Trimming at V came to 2 bases and at J to 5 bases, leaving 11 bases not matched to a gene. Germline V gene lookup returns CDR1 SQVTM and CDR2 ANQGSEA. CDR3 DNA sequence: TGCAGCGTTGAAATAGGGGGTAGCGGGGTCAACGAGCAGTACTTC. Translating gives CSVEIGGSGVNEQYF.

The chain carries TRBV6-5 and TRBJ1-2, with D maybe TRBD1 (5 bases). Looked up from germline, CDR1 is MNHEY and CDR2 is SVGAGI. Trimming removed 8 bases at V and 0 bases at J, with 16 bases between. The CDR3 totals 15 residues. The CDR3 DNA reads TGTGCCAGCCACCCGGGGGGGACTACTAACTATGGCTACACCTTC. It yields the protein CASHPGGTTNYGYTF.

The chain recombines TRBV18 with TRBJ2-7; tentatively, D is TRBD1 (5 bases). CDR1 is KGHSH and CDR2 is LQKENI in the germline V gene. CDR3 length equals 14 residues. The V gene lost 2 bases and the J gene lost 5 bases, with 13 bases spanning the gap. The CDR3 DNA reads TGTGCCAGCTCACCAGCAGGGCGAGGAAACGAGCAGTACTTC. This sequence encodes CASSPAGRGNEQYF.

This clone was observed a single time. The rearrangement links TRBV6-5 to TRBJ1-3; D uncertain. Germline CDR1 reads MNHEY; CDR2 reads SVGAGI. The CDR3 has 11 amino acids. Trimming cost V 10 bases and J 3 bases, with 7 bases left between them. The DNA of the CDR3 is TGTGCCACTTCGTTTGGAAACACCATATATTTT. Translating it yields CATSFGNTIYF.

The count of this clone is one. The chain joins TRBV28 to TRBJ2-7; D gene uncertain. Germline values: CDR1 MDHEN, CDR2 SYDVKM. With 3 bases removed from V and 4 bases from J, the gap between germline ends came to 10 bases. The CDR3 spans 13 residues. The CDR3 reads CASSFTPKYEQYF. As DNA, the CDR3 is TGTGCCAGCAGTTTTACCCCGAAATACGAGCAGTACTTC.

Concerning this clone: One junction end does not reproduce the germline sequence, and a read error may be involved. The chain couples TRBV7-8 to TRBJ1-6; no definite D call. The CDR3 has 16 residues. Per germline, CDR1 SGHVS and CDR2 FQNEAQ. CDR3 nucleotide sequence: TGTGCCAGCGGCTTGCCGGCGGCTTACGGGAATTCACCCCTCCACTTT. This gives the protein CASGLPAAYGNSPLHF.